The 28 T cell receptor beta chains presented below share a single source sample, sequenced in a study of cytomegalovirus exposure and HLA in healthy donors (dated by TCRdb to about 2017). The receptor library was made with the immunoSEQ multiplex PCR assay. For the multiplex PCR, a mixture combining 60 forward primers for TCR Vbeta segments and 13 reverse primers for TCR Jbeta segments was used. TCRdb carries this immuneACCESS record with in-frame sequences only. Its versions omit some clonotypes, under half of them owing to an unresolved V gene in the studies checked, with the rest unexplained. Here the sample has 140,000 to 150,000 clones; about 75% occur a single time. The biggest ten clones account for around 7% of the sample. What was sequenced was PBMCs. The receptor set was obtained from a man in his thirties or forties in good health and CMV-seronegative.

The rearrangement uses TRBV28 and TRBJ2-7; a weak D match, TRBD1 (6 bases). The V gene's germline CDR1 is MDHEN and CDR2 SYDVKM. This CDR3 comprises 15 residues. V was trimmed by 6 bases and J by 2 bases, leaving 17 bases between them. DNA of the CDR3: TGTGCCAGCAGCCTTTTACCAGGGGCCACCTACGAGCAGTACTTC. It translates to CASSLLPGATYEQYF.

J is TRBJ2-1 and V is TRBV14; 9 nucleotides line up with TRBD1. Germline CDR1 reads SGHDN; CDR2 reads FVKESK. The CDR3 sequence is 15 residues long. After removal of 1 base from V and 11 bases from J, the junction contained 9 bases not matched to a gene. For the CDR3, the DNA is TGTGCCAGCAGCCAAGCGGGACAGGGTCATGTGAAGCAGTTCTTC. Translating gives CASSQAGQGHVKQFF. The complete variable domain, with remaining parts taken from reference TRBV14 and TRBJ2-1, reads EAGVTQFPSHSVIEKGQTVTLRCDPISGHDNLYWYRRVMGKEIKFLLHFVKESKQDESGMPNNRFLAERTGGTYSTLKVQPAELEDSGVYFCASSQAGQGHVKQFFGPGTRLTVL.

The genes are TRBV7-8 and TRBJ1-3; D perhaps matches TRBD1 (5 bases). The CDR3 runs to 15 residues. Trimming left V 5 bases short and J 2 bases short, with 13 bases between. CDR1 and CDR2 (germline): SGHVS, FQNEAQ. CDR3 in amino acids: CASSPYGTTGNTIYF. The CDR3 nucleotides are TGTGCCAGCAGCCCCTACGGGACTACTGGAAACACCATATATTTT.

As regards this clone: The junction differs from germline at one of its ends, possibly a read error. The V and J genes are TRBV30 and TRBJ2-2; D possibly corresponds to TRBD2 (5 bases). Germline loops: CDR1 GTSNPN, CDR2 SVGIG (reference sequence). The CDR3 runs to 11 residues. CDR3 sequence (DNA): TGTGCCTGGAGTGGCACCGGGGAGCCGTTTTTT. This gives the protein CAWSGTGEPFF.

The chain couples TRBV5-8 to TRBJ2-7; 8 bases match TRBD1. V shed 4 bases and J 4 bases; nucleotides not matched to a gene: 10. This CDR3 is built from 15 residues. Germline CDR1 SGHTS, CDR2 YDEGEE. For the CDR3, the DNA is TGTGCCAGCAGCACGCGGACAGGGTTAGTATACGAGCAGTACTTC. Translation gives CASSTRTGLVYEQYF.

Regarding this clone: The junction departs from germline at one end; a sequencing error may be responsible. The chain has TRBV7-9 and TRBJ2-6; perhaps TRBD2 as D (7 bases). The germline gives CDR1 SEHNR, CDR2 FQNEAQ (reference sequence). The CDR3 sequence is 14 residues long. The CDR3 bases are TGTTCCAGCAGCCTGGGGGCGGGGGCCAACGGCCTGACTTTC. Protein: CSSSLGAGANGLTF.

This clone came up a few times. This CDR3 reads CASTRPGAGGPLGEQFF. CDR3 coding DNA: TGTGCCAGCACCCGCCCAGGAGCGGGAGGGCCTCTTGGTGAGCAGTTCTTC. The V and J genes are TRBV27 and TRBJ2-1; 10 bases are shared with TRBD2. V lost 7 bases and J lost 9; bases outside the gene matches: 18. Germline loops: CDR1 MNHEY, CDR2 SMNVEV (reference sequence). This CDR3 region has 17 residues.

The chain joins TRBV5-1 to TRBJ1-6; 10 nucleotides agree with TRBD1. The germline gives CDR1 SGHRS, CDR2 YFSETQ. The V and J ends lost 3 bases and 7 bases, in that order; junction bases with no gene match: 4. This CDR3 is built from 15 residues. The chain's CDR3 is CASSWRDRGNSPLHF. DNA for the CDR3: TGCGCCAGCAGCTGGAGGGACAGGGGAAATTCACCCCTCCACTTT.

The chain joins TRBV30 to TRBJ2-7; maybe TRBD1 (6 bases). Trimming removed 3 bases from V and 3 bases from J, with 18 bases in between. The CDR3 loop spans 15 amino acids. Germline assignment: CDR1 GTSNPN and CDR2 SVGIG (reference sequence). The CDR3 sequence: CAWSLTPGVNYEQYF. The CDR3 nucleotides are TGTGCCTGGAGCCTTACCCCAGGGGTTAACTACGAGCAGTACTTC. The full variable domain, in which reference TRBV30 and TRBJ2-7 provide the parts outside the CDR3, is SQTIHQWPATLVQPVGSPLSLECTVEGTSNPNLYWYRQAAGRGLQLLFYSVGIGQISSEVPQNLSASRPQDRQFILSSKKLLLSDSGFYLCAWSLTPGVNYEQYFGPGTRLTVT.

This clone was seen only a few times. The gene calls are TRBV9 and TRBJ2-1; TRBD2 agrees at 10 bases. The CDR3 has 15 amino acids. Germline assignment: CDR1 SGDLS and CDR2 YYNGEE. The J segment lost 8 bases and the V segment lost 1 base, leaving 6 bases of the junction unmatched. DNA of the CDR3: TGTGCCAGCAGCGTAAGCGGGAGGGCGGCGGATGAGCAGTTCTTC. Translation gives CASSVSGRAADEQFF.

J is TRBJ1-1 and V is TRBV4-1; D might be TRBD1 (6 bases). V gave up 4 bases and J gave up 5 bases, with 17 bases separating them. The germline gives CDR1 MGHRA, CDR2 YSYEKL. The CDR3 sequence is 15 residues long. The chain's CDR3 is CASSPHPRGGTEAFF. CDR3 coding DNA: TGCGCCAGCAGCCCCCACCCCAGGGGAGGGACTGAAGCTTTCTTT.

This rearrangement joins TRBV5-1 to TRBJ2-7; 7 bases align to TRBD1. CDR3 size: 13 residues. Germline V gene data show CDR1 as SGHRS and CDR2 as YFSETQ. J gave up 6 bases and V 4 bases, and 7 bases lay outside the gene matches. The CDR3: CASSTGTEPEQYF. The CDR3 DNA is TGCGCCAGCAGCACCGGGACAGAACCCGAGCAGTACTTC.

This clone appeared once. The gene calls are TRBV5-1 and TRBJ2-5, with 7 bases fitting TRBD2. The CDR3 sequence is 15 residues long. V lost 0 bases to trimming and J lost 2 bases; unmatched junction nucleotides: 4. Per germline, CDR1 SGHRS and CDR2 YFSETQ. The CDR3 DNA reads as TGCGCCAGCAGCTTGGAGCGGGGCTCTCAAGAGACCCAGTACTTC. This codes for CASSLERGSQETQYF.

V usage is TRBV2 and J usage is TRBJ2-7, with a tentative D call TRBD1 (5 bases). Between the trimmed V and J ends, which lost 4 bases and 6 bases, there was a span of 16 bases. The CDR3 loop spans 14 amino acids. The V gene's germline CDR1 is SNHLY and CDR2 FYNNEI. This chain's CDR3 is CASSVYPEGAEQYF. The CDR3 DNA reads as TGTGCCAGCAGTGTATACCCTGAAGGGGCCGAGCAGTACTTC.

The V gene is TRBV11-2, the J gene TRBJ2-5, with D perhaps matching TRBD1 (6 bases). The DNA end lines up better with TRBJ2-7; the J call may be wrong. The CDR3 runs 14 residues. The germline V gene encodes CDR1 SGHAT and CDR2 FQNNGV. CDR3 in amino acids: CASSFNTGTYEQYF. The CDR3 bases are TGTGCCAGCAGCTTTAACACAGGGACCTACGAGCAGTACTTC.

This chain connects TRBV5-6 to TRBJ2-1; 7 positions match TRBD1. Germline V gene lookup returns CDR1 SGHDT and CDR2 YYEEEE. With V trimmed by 0 bases and J by 5 bases, 2 bases remained unmatched. This CDR3 has 14 amino acids. The chain's CDR3 is CASSLDGTDNEQFF. CDR3 in DNA: TGTGCCAGCAGCTTGGACGGGACAGACAATGAGCAGTTCTTC.

Only a few counts were recorded for this clone. The gene calls are TRBV19 and TRBJ2-1; 7 nucleotides agree with TRBD2. The CDR3 loop spans 13 amino acids. Per germline, CDR1 LNHDA and CDR2 SQIVND (reference sequence). The V and J ends lost 7 bases and 4 bases, in that order; junction bases with no gene match: 4. CDR3: CASNPAGYNEQFF. The CDR3 nucleotides are TGTGCCAGTAATCCAGCGGGGTACAATGAGCAGTTCTTC.

V is TRBV5-4 and J is TRBJ1-1; D is uncertain. Deletions cut 4 bases from V and 5 bases from J, with 12 bases between. The germline V gene has CDR1 SGHNT and CDR2 YYREEE (reference sequence). This CDR3 spans 13 amino acids. CDR3 sequence reads: CASSDPGGTEAFF. The CDR3 DNA reads as TGTGCCAGCAGCGACCCAGGTGGGACTGAAGCTTTCTTT.

V gene TRBV6-5 combines with J gene TRBJ2-5; maybe TRBD1 (5 bases). The DNA end is more similar to TRBJ2-7, so the J call may be wrong. This CDR3 is built from 13 residues. Germline loops: CDR1 MNHEY, CDR2 SVGAGI. CDR3 coding DNA: TGTGCCAGCAGTTTCGACCTAAGGGGCGAGCAGTACTTC. Translating it yields CASSFDLRGEQYF.

This chain uses TRBV7-9 with TRBJ2-7; TRBD2 might be the D (5 bases). The CDR3 contains 13 residues. Trimming cost V 5 bases and J 6 bases, with 14 bases left between them. The germline V gene encodes CDR1 SEHNR and CDR2 FQNEAQ (reference sequence). CDR3 residues: CASSEDFHPEQYF. CDR3 sequence (DNA): TGTGCCAGCAGCGAGGACTTTCATCCCGAGCAGTACTTC.

The rearrangement joins TRBV11-2 to TRBJ2-5; TRBD2 aligns across 14 bases. The CDR3 has 18 amino acids. V was clipped by 3 bases and J by 4 bases; unmatched bases: 10. Germline V gene data show CDR1 as SGHAT and CDR2 as FQNNGV. CDR3 bases: TGTGCCAGCAGCTTCCCCGGGACTAGCGGGAGAAGTGGAGAGACCCAGTACTTC. Translated, it gives CASSFPGTSGRSGETQYF.

The V gene is TRBV7-9, the J gene TRBJ2-3; 10 nucleotides align to TRBD2. The CDR3 totals 15 residues. J gave up 5 bases and V 7 bases, and 9 bases lay outside the gene matches. Germline values: CDR1 SEHNR, CDR2 FQNEAQ (reference sequence). CDR3 sequence (DNA): TGTGCCAGCACCTTCGGGACTAGCGAGGGAGATACGCAGTATTTT. Its protein product is CASTFGTSEGDTQYF. The complete variable domain, with remaining parts taken from reference TRBV7-9 and TRBJ2-3, reads DTGVSQNPRHKITKRGQNVTFRCDPISEHNRLYWYRQTLGQGPEFLTYFQNEAQLEKSRLLSDRFSAERPKGSFSTLEIQRTEQGDSAMYLCASTFGTSEGDTQYFGPGTRLTVL.

The genes are TRBV11-3 and TRBJ2-1; D not resolved. Germline V gene data show CDR1 as SGHNT and CDR2 as YENEEA. V was trimmed by 5 bases and J by 0 bases, leaving 11 bases between them. The CDR3 totals 15 residues. The CDR3 spells CASSPVGSSYNEQFF. The CDR3 DNA sequence: TGTGCCAGCAGCCCCGTCGGTAGCTCCTACAATGAGCAGTTCTTC. The full variable domain, in which reference TRBV11-3 and TRBJ2-1 provide the parts outside the CDR3, is EAGVVQSPRYKIIEKKQPVAFWCNPISGHNTLYWYLQNLGQGPELLIRYENEEAVDDSQLPKDRFSAERLKGVDSTLKIQPAELGDSAVYLCASSPVGSSYNEQFFGPGTRLTVL.

This chain connects TRBV6-7 to TRBJ2-5; TRBD2 is a possible D gene (7 bases). TRBV6-7 is given ORF status, its function remaining uncertain. V dropped 5 bases and J dropped 5 bases, with 21 bases sitting between them. The CDR3 is made up of 16 amino acids. The CDR3 region has the DNA TGTGCCAGCAGTCCTCCCCCGGGGGGCGAGCGGGAGACCCAGTACTTC. Its translation is CASSPPPGGERETQYF.

This clone has a single count. The junction does not match germline at one end; this may be a read error. V usage is TRBV19 and J usage is TRBJ1-1; perhaps TRBD1 as D (5 bases). Germline loops: CDR1 LNHDA, CDR2 SQIVND (reference sequence). The CDR3 has 14 amino acids. CDR3 sequence reads: CASTDGGLKTEAFF. The CDR3 DNA is TGTGCCAGTACCGATGGGGGGTTGAAGACTGAAGCTTTCTTT.

This clone was counted only a few times. The chain employs TRBV4-1 and TRBJ2-7, with 10 nucleotides matching TRBD1. V lost 1 base to trimming and J lost 4 bases; unmatched junction nucleotides: 7. This CDR3 has 16 amino acids. The germline V gene has CDR1 MGHRA and CDR2 YSYEKL. CDR3 residues: CASSQVLGQGSYEQYF. DNA for the CDR3: TGCGCCAGCAGCCAAGTTTTGGGACAGGGGTCATACGAGCAGTACTTC.

The V gene is TRBV28, the J gene TRBJ1-1; D is unclear. V was shortened by 4 bases and J by 4 bases, with 16 bases between the two germline ends. This CDR3 comprises 15 residues. The V gene's germline CDR1 is MDHEN and CDR2 SYDVKM. CDR3 DNA sequence: TGTGCCAGCAGTTCCCCCCCAAGAGGGTTCACTGAAGCTTTCTTT. Amino acid sequence: CASSSPPRGFTEAFF.

The J gene is TRBJ2-2, the V gene TRBV11-2, with 13 bases identical to TRBD2. Germline V gene lookup returns CDR1 SGHAT and CDR2 FQNNGV. V was pared by 5 bases and J by 1 base, with 4 bases of the junction left unmatched. The CDR3 contains 17 residues. CDR3: CASSPWTSGRNTGELFF. The CDR3 coding sequence is TGTGCCAGCAGCCCGTGGACTAGCGGGAGGAACACCGGGGAGCTGTTTTTT. The entire variable domain, with the rest obtained from reference TRBV11-2 and TRBJ2-2, is as follows: EAGVAQSPRYKIIEKRQSVAFWCNPISGHATLYWYQQILGQGPKLLIQFQNNGVVDDSQLPKDRFSAERLKGVDSTLKIQPAKLEDSAVYLCASSPWTSGRNTGELFFGEGSRLTVL.